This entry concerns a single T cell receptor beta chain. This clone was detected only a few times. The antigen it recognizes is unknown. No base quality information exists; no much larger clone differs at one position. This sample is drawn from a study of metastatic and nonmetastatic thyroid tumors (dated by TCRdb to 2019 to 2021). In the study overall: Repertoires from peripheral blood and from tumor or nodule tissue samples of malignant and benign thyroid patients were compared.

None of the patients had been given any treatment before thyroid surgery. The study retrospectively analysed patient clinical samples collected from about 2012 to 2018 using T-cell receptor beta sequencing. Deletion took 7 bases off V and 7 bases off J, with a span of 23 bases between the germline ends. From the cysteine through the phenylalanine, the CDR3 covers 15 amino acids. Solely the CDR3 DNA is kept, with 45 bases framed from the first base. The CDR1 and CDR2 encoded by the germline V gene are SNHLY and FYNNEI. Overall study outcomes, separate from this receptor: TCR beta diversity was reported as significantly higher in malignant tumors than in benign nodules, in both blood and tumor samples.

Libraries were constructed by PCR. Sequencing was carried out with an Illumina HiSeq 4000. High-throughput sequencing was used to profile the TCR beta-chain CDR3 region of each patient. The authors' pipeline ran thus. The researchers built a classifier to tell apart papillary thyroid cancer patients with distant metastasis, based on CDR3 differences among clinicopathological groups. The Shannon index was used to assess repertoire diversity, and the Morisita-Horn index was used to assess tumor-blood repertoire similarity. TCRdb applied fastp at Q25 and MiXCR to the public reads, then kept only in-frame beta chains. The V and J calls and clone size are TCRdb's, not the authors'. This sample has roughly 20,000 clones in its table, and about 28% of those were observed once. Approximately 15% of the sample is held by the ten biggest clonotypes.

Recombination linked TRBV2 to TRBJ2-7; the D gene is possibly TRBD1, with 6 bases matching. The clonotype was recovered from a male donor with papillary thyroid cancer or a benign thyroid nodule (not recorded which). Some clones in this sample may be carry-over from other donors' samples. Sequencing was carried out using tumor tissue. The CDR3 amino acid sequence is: CASMPLLGAVREQYF. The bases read TGTGCCAGCATGCCCCTGTTGGGGGCCGTCCGGGAGCAGTACTTC. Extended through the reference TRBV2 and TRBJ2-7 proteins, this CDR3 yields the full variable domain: EPEVTQTPSHQVTQMGQEVILRCVPISNHLYFYWYRQILGQKVEFLVSFYNNEISEKSEIFDDQFSVERPDGSNFTLKIRSTKLEDSAMYFCASMPLLGAVREQYFGPGTRLTVT.